Below, 4 T cell receptor beta chains from the same sample are listed, as sequenced in a study of T cells in Graves' hyperthyroidism and ophthalmopathy. Amplification targeted TCR beta CDR3 regions from RNA transcripts. Primed by the HTBI set, a first-round RT-PCR was run on the TCR CDR3. TCRdb reprocessed the multiplex PCR reads via MiXCR and lists one record per CDR3 protein. The sample contains some 620,000 distinct CDR3 sequences, about 17% of which appear only once. Material for sequencing was blood. The receptors derive from a woman aged 25-40 years with Graves' hyperthyroidism.

Many counts were recorded for this clonotype. This rearrangement joins TRBV2 to TRBJ2-1, with D unresolved. The V gene lost 1 base and the J gene lost 10 bases, with 11 bases spanning the gap. The CDR3 is made up of 13 amino acids. Germline V lookup: CDR1 SNHLY, CDR2 FYNNEI. CDR3 DNA: TGTGCCAGCAGTGAAGAGCGTACCCGCGAGCAGTTCTTC. It is translated as CASSEERTREQFF.

The sample holds many counts of this clonotype. The V call is TRBV5-1, the J call TRBJ2-1, with TRBD2 matching over 9 bases. CDR1 is SGHRS and CDR2 is YFSETQ in the germline V gene. The CDR3 extends over 13 amino acids. V dropped 7 bases and J dropped 12; count of bases not matched to a gene: 11. DNA for the CDR3: TGCGCCAGCGGGGTATCGACTAGCGGAACGCAGTTCTTC. This codes for CASGVSTSGTQFF.

CDR3 DNA sequence: TGTGCCATCAGTGAGGGGGGGGGAACCTACGAGCAGTACTTC. It encodes CAISEGGGTYEQYF. The J gene is TRBJ2-7, the V gene TRBV10-3, with TRBD2 matching 7 bases. Germline CDR1 ENHRY, CDR2 SYGVKD. There are 14 residues in the CDR3. The trim removed 2 bases at V and 2 bases at J, leaving 3 bases unmatched.

This rearrangement joins TRBV19 to TRBJ2-1; D remains unclear. Germline CDR1 LNHDA, CDR2 SQIVND (reference sequence). This CDR3 spans 16 amino acids. V was cut by 4 bases and J by 0 bases, with 13 bases left in between. CDR3 in amino acids: CASSTPGLHSYNEQFF. The CDR3 DNA follows: TGTGCCAGTAGTACCCCTGGGCTCCACTCCTACAATGAGCAGTTCTTC.